Listed below are T cell receptor beta chains from one sample, sequenced in a study of cytomegalovirus exposure and HLA in healthy donors. Data came from immunoSEQ multiplex PCR; TCRdb stores just in-frame clones and leaves some out. The data contain under 200,000 clones, roughly 80% of them singletons. The sample consisted of PBMCs. The receptors were sampled from a woman aged 30 to 39 in good health and CMV-seronegative. Each CDR3 is given with its conserved first and last residue. The D gene is left open where the match is weak. Clone size is stated in some rows and not others, as once, few, many or a class when expanded.

v_call,clone_size,d_call,j_call,cdr3_aa,cdr3_nt
TRBV18,.,.,TRBJ2-6,CASSPRGPSGANVLTF,TGTGCCAGCTCACCACGGGGCCCCTCTGGGGCCAACGTCCTGACTTTC
TRBV5-1,.,.,TRBJ2-2,CASSFGRASTGELFF,TGCGCCAGCAGCTTCGGCAGGGCGTCCACCGGGGAGCTGTTTTTT
TRBV5-6,few,TRBD2,TRBJ2-5,CASSLTTSGGMETQYF,TGTGCCAGCAGCCTTACAACTAGCGGGGGGATGGAGACCCAGTACTTC
TRBV30,.,.,TRBJ2-7,CAWSKQGYEQYF,TGTGCCTGGAGCAAACAGGGTTACGAGCAGTACTTC
TRBV5-4,.,TRBD1,TRBJ1-1,CASSLNLDRGNQAFF,TGTGCCAGCAGCTTGAACCTGGACAGGGGAAATCAAGCTTTCTTT
TRBV6-5,.,.,TRBJ1-1,CASSYSRQGRTEAFF,TGTGCCAGCAGTTACTCGAGGCAGGGAAGGACTGAAGCTTTCTTT
TRBV30,.,.,TRBJ1-5,CAWSVEGSQPQHF,TGTGCCTGGAGTGTAGAGGGATCTCAGCCCCAGCATTTT
TRBV11-2,.,.,TRBJ1-3,CASSFRTGNTIYF,TGTGCCAGCAGCTTCAGGACTGGAAACACCATATATTTT
TRBV28,.,.,TRBJ1-2,CASGGTNYGYTF,TGTGCCAGCGGGGGCACTAACTATGGCTACACCTTC
TRBV2,.,TRBD1,TRBJ2-7,CASSPPGQGYEQYF,TGTGCCAGCAGCCCTCCGGGACAGGGTTACGAGCAGTACTTC
TRBV6-6,once,TRBD2,TRBJ2-7,CASSSRGSGEQYF,TGTGCCAGCAGTTCCCGGGGTAGCGGGGAGCAGTACTTC
TRBV5-4,.,TRBD1,TRBJ2-7,CASRITGGPYEQYF,TGTGCCAGCAGAATAACAGGGGGCCCCTACGAGCAGTACTTC
TRBV4-2,.,TRBD1,TRBJ1-3,CASSQQDRGHGNTIYF,TGTGCCAGCAGCCAGCAGGACAGGGGGCACGGAAACACCATATATTTT
TRBV5-6,.,TRBD2,TRBJ2-3,CASSLLLAGGTSTDTQYF,TGTGCCAGCAGCTTGTTGCTAGCGGGGGGAACGAGCACAGATACGCAGTATTTT
TRBV5-6,.,.,TRBJ2-1,CASSFIYNEQFF,TGTGCCAGCAGCTTTATCTACAATGAGCAGTTCTTC
TRBV7-8,few,TRBD1,TRBJ1-5,CASSVQGTSNQPQHF,TGTGCCAGCAGCGTACAGGGGACGAGCAATCAGCCCCAGCATTTT
TRBV11-3,.,TRBD2,TRBJ2-3,CASSLATGGTQYF,TGTGCCAGCAGCTTAGCCACGGGGGGGACGCAGTATTTT
TRBV7-8,few,.,TRBJ1-3,CASSSMGGSGNTIYF,TGTGCCAGCAGCTCGATGGGGGGGAGTGGAAACACCATATATTTT
TRBV2,.,.,TRBJ2-7,CASSIPDKSSYEQYF,TGTGCCAGCAGTATTCCGGACAAAAGCTCCTACGAGCAGTACTTC
TRBV11-2,.,.,TRBJ1-4,CASSSGFGPRLTTNEKLFF,TGTGCCAGCAGCTCCGGGTTTGGACCCCGACTAACAACTAATGAAAAACTGTTTTTT
TRBV19,.,TRBD2,TRBJ2-1,CASSSQWGGLYNEQFF,TGTGCCAGTAGTTCCCAATGGGGGGGACTGTACAATGAGCAGTTCTTC
TRBV7-9,once,TRBD1,TRBJ2-7,CASRPIRDRGYSYEQYF,TGTGCCAGCAGACCAATCCGGGACAGGGGTTATTCCTACGAGCAGTACTTC
TRBV5-5,.,.,TRBJ2-7,CASSVTGGQFNYEQYF,TGTGCCAGCAGCGTCACCGGCGGACAGTTTAACTACGAGCAGTACTTC
TRBV9,few,.,TRBJ2-7,CASSVMGLSGDEQYF,TGTGCCAGCAGCGTAATGGGACTTTCAGGCGACGAGCAGTACTTC
TRBV30,.,TRBD1,TRBJ1-5,CAWSDRYRGSNQPQHF,TGTGCCTGGAGTGACCGATACAGGGGGAGCAATCAGCCCCAGCATTTT
TRBV7-2,.,TRBD2,TRBJ2-5,CASSISGGAQETQYF,TGTGCCAGCAGCATTAGCGGGGGGGCACAAGAGACCCAGTACTTC
TRBV5-1,.,TRBD2,TRBJ2-1,CASSLESPGLAKSSYNEQFF,TGCGCCAGCAGCTTGGAGAGCCCGGGACTAGCCAAAAGCTCCTACAATGAGCAGTTCTTC
TRBV7-8,few,TRBD1,TRBJ1-2,CASSLVSTGTYGYTF,TGTGCCAGCAGCTTAGTCTCGACAGGGACCTATGGCTACACCTTC
TRBV2,.,TRBD1,TRBJ1-3,CASSGQGALSGNTIYF,TGTGCCAGCAGCGGACAGGGAGCCCTATCTGGAAACACCATATATTTT
TRBV7-9,.,.,TRBJ1-1,CASSLRGANTEAFF,TGTGCCAGCAGCTTAAGGGGTGCGAACACTGAAGCTTTCTTT
TRBV10-3,.,.,TRBJ1-3,CAISEEASSGRYGNTIYF,TGTGCCATCAGTGAGGAGGCGTCGAGCGGCAGATATGGAAACACCATATATTTT
TRBV7-8,few,.,TRBJ1-4,CASSLRPGENNEKLFF,TGTGCCAGCAGTCTCCGACCGGGAGAGAATAATGAAAAACTGTTTTTT
TRBV7-9,.,.,TRBJ1-1,CASRYQNLLTEAFF,TGTGCCAGCAGGTACCAGAACCTGCTGACTGAGGCTTTCTTT
TRBV7-8,.,TRBD2,TRBJ2-7,CASSSAIAGGLSSYEQYF,TGTGCCAGCAGCTCCGCGATAGCGGGGGGACTGAGCTCCTACGAGCAGTACTTC
TRBV28,.,.,TRBJ1-5,CASTTYSGGTINQPQHF,TGTGCCAGCACCACTTACTCGGGAGGGACCATTAATCAGCCCCAGCATTTT
TRBV5-4,.,.,TRBJ1-1,CASSLTRREAFF,TGTGCCAGCAGCTTGACGAGAAGAGAAGCTTTCTTT
TRBV25-1,.,TRBD2,TRBJ2-1,CASTVGSSGALNEQFF,TGTGCCAGCACCGTTGGTAGTAGCGGGGCCCTAAATGAGCAGTTCTTC
TRBV28,.,TRBD1,TRBJ2-7,CASSIVGTGGSYF,TGTGCCAGCAGCATAGTCGGGACAGGGGGCAGTTACTTC
TRBV7-8,few,.,TRBJ2-4,CASSLAGTLAKNIQYF,TGTGCCAGCAGCTTAGCGGGCACGTTAGCCAAAAACATTCAGTACTTC
TRBV15,.,.,TRBJ1-1,CATSQGIGNTEAFF,TGTGCCACCAGTCAGGGGATCGGGAACACTGAAGCTTTCTTT
TRBV5-1,.,TRBD2,TRBJ2-6,CASSATGGLGFPNSGANVLTF,TGCGCCAGCAGCGCGACGGGGGGACTCGGGTTCCCCAACTCTGGGGCCAACGTCCTGACTTTC
TRBV28,.,.,TRBJ2-2,CASGGVYSGQATNTGELFF,TGTGCCAGCGGGGGGGTCTATTCGGGACAGGCTACCAACACCGGGGAGCTGTTTTTT
TRBV11-2,.,TRBD1,TRBJ2-7,CASSPHPDRAYEQYF,TGTGCCAGCAGCCCACACCCGGACAGGGCGTACGAGCAGTACTTC
TRBV29-1,.,.,TRBJ2-7,CSVEEVGGRSDGVDEQYF,TGCAGCGTTGAAGAGGTCGGGGGGCGAAGCGATGGAGTCGACGAGCAGTACTTC
TRBV19,.,.,TRBJ1-1,CASTTDQGNTEAFF,TGTGCCAGTACCACCGATCAGGGGAACACTGAAGCTTTCTTT
TRBV15,.,.,TRBJ1-5,CATSTGSNQPQHF,TGTGCCACCAGCACGGGGAGCAATCAGCCCCAGCATTTT
TRBV7-9,.,TRBD1,TRBJ1-1,CASSLQGAGAFF,TGTGCCAGCAGCCTTCAGGGGGCTGGGGCTTTCTTT
TRBV7-9,.,TRBD1,TRBJ1-2,CASSFAQTGAGYGYTF,TGTGCCAGCAGCTTCGCCCAGACAGGGGCAGGCTATGGCTACACCTTC
TRBV11-2,.,TRBD1,TRBJ1-5,CASSIGQEAPQHF,TGTGCCAGCAGCATCGGACAGGAAGCCCCCCAGCATTTT
TRBV18,.,TRBD1,TRBJ1-3,CASSPNPTGGNTIYF,TGTGCCAGCTCCCCCAACCCGACAGGGGGAAACACCATATATTTT
TRBV27,few,.,TRBJ2-7,CASSFTGQNEQYF,TGTGCCAGCAGTTTCACAGGGCAGAACGAGCAGTACTTC
TRBV11-2,.,.,TRBJ1-2,CASSPRGGQGYGYTF,TGTGCCAGCAGCCCCCGTGGGGGCCAGGGCTATGGCTACACCTTC
TRBV30,few,.,TRBJ1-1,CAWSGQPNTEAFF,TGTGCCTGGAGTGGACAGCCGAACACTGAAGCTTTCTTT
TRBV2,.,.,TRBJ2-1,CASRTGGGEQFF,TGTGCCAGCAGAACCGGAGGGGGCGAGCAGTTCTTC
TRBV2,.,.,TRBJ1-6,CASSARENSPLHF,TGTGCCAGCAGTGCCAGGGAAAATTCACCCCTCCACTTT
TRBV5-1,.,.,TRBJ1-4,CASSPGGGALEKLFF,TGCGCCAGCAGCCCGGGGGGAGGAGCGCTAGAAAAACTGTTTTTT
TRBV4-1,.,.,TRBJ2-7,CASSPPGFAYEQYF,TGCGCCAGCAGCCCCCCCGGGTTTGCCTACGAGCAGTACTTC